This passage covers 20 T cell receptor beta chains from one sample sequenced in a study of human T cells and chemical hapten exposure. Time point reported: pre-sensitization, week 0. Treatment noted: therapeutic diphenylcyclopropenone sensitization with weekly scalp DPC. TCRdb passed the RACE reads through MiXCR, listing each CDR3 protein once. Found here are 300,000 to 450,000 distinct CDR3 sequences, approximately 5% of them singletons; the top ten hold about 7.7%. Sequenced here: whole blood, sampled in connection with sensitization to the hapten diphenylcyclopropenone (DPC). These receptors were collected from a woman under 30 with alopecia areata. Some clones in this sample may be carry-over from other donors' samples.

The chain joins TRBV5-1 to TRBJ2-3, with 8 bases fitting TRBD2. This CDR3 has 16 amino acids. Germline V lookup: CDR1 SGHRS, CDR2 YFSETQ. The V gene end was trimmed by 1 base and the J gene end by 3 bases; junction bases not matched to a gene: 7. CDR3 DNA: TGCGCCAGCAGCTTGACGGGGGGGCTCCTTACAGATACGCAGTATTTT. It encodes CASSLTGGLLTDTQYF.

This clonotype was detected a few times. This chain uses TRBV20-1 with TRBJ2-7; D gene unclear. This CDR3 contains 12 residues. V lost 0 bases, J lost 6 bases, and 9 bases lay in between. CDR1 and CDR2 (germline): DFQATT, SNEGSKA (reference sequence). CDR3 sequence: CSARDLPPEQYF. In nucleotides, the CDR3 is TGCAGTGCTAGAGATCTCCCACCCGAGCAGTACTTC.

This clonotype came up many times. The chain has TRBV6-1 and TRBJ1-1, with 7 bases that match TRBD1. The CDR3 is made up of 15 amino acids. V shed 7 bases and J 0 bases; nucleotides not matched to a gene: 8. Germline V CDR1 and CDR2: MNHNS, SASEGT. The CDR3, as DNA: TGTGCCAGCACCCTGACAGGGCCGATGAACACTGAAGCTTTCTTT. It encodes CASTLTGPMNTEAFF.

This clonotype appeared many times. This sequence joins TRBV5-1 and TRBJ2-3; D gene uncertain. The CDR3 is 14 residues long. The germline V gene has CDR1 SGHRS and CDR2 YFSETQ. V was shortened by 3 bases and J by 5 bases, with 13 bases between the two germline ends. CDR3 residues: CASSSQTHRDTQYF. CDR3 DNA: TGCGCCAGCAGCTCACAGACCCACCGAGATACGCAGTATTTT.

This clonotype was observed once. V is TRBV4-3 and J is TRBJ1-2; 7 nucleotides line up with TRBD1. Germline lookup yields CDR1 LGHNA and CDR2 YSLEER. This CDR3 region has 15 residues. Trimming at V came to 2 bases and at J to 8 bases, leaving 11 bases not matched to a gene. CDR3 nucleotides: TGCGCCAGCAGCCAAACTTTGGAGGGGGCGTTAGGCTACACCTTC. Protein product: CASSQTLEGALGYTF.

This clonotype was observed many times. The rearrangement links TRBV6-1 to TRBJ2-5; maybe TRBD2 (5 bases). There are 14 residues in the CDR3. Germline V lookup: CDR1 MNHNS, CDR2 SASEGT. V lost 4 bases and J 2 bases, leaving 11 bases between the germline ends. The CDR3 DNA sequence: TGTGCCAGCAGTGCGGCGGGCGGACAAGAGACCCAGTACTTC. Protein product: CASSAAGGQETQYF.

This clonotype was picked up many times. The chain combines TRBV4-3 with TRBJ1-5; D unresolved. This CDR3 has 14 residues. The germline V and J ends were trimmed by 0 bases and 5 bases, with 8 bases remaining between them. The germline V gene has CDR1 LGHNA and CDR2 YSLEER. CDR3 residues: CASSQEGSDQPQHF. In nucleotides, the CDR3 is TGCGCCAGCAGCCAAGAGGGGTCGGATCAGCCCCAGCATTTT.

This clonotype has at least ten counts. The chain has TRBV27 and TRBJ2-3; possible D gene TRBD1, 6 bases. V shed 3 bases and J shed 5 bases, with 6 bases lying between them. This CDR3 comprises 12 residues. Germline CDR1 MNHEY, CDR2 SMNVEV (reference sequence). In nucleotides, the CDR3 is TGTGCCAGCAGTTTCAGGGGAGATACGCAGTATTTT. Translating it yields CASSFRGDTQYF.

The gene calls are TRBV5-1 and TRBJ1-4; D remains ambiguous. The V gene's germline CDR1 is SGHRS and CDR2 YFSETQ. V was cut by 4 bases and J by 0 bases, with 10 bases left in between. There are 15 residues in the CDR3. CDR3: CASSPGPPTNEKLFF. In nucleotides, the CDR3 is TGCGCCAGCAGCCCGGGCCCCCCAACTAATGAAAAACTGTTTTTT.

V usage is TRBV28 and J usage is TRBJ1-5, with D possibly being TRBD1 (6 bases). V was trimmed by 2 bases and J by 0 bases, leaving 11 bases between them. Germline lookup yields CDR1 MDHEN and CDR2 SYDVKM. The CDR3 is made up of 16 amino acids. The CDR3: CASSLRGIYSNQPQHF. CDR3 in DNA: TGTGCCAGCAGTTTAAGGGGGATTTATAGCAATCAGCCCCAGCATTTT.

J is TRBJ1-2 and V is TRBV19; 7 nucleotides agree with TRBD1. The ends lost 7 bases at V and 4 bases at J; junction bases unmatched: 9. Germline V gene data show CDR1 as LNHDA and CDR2 as SQIVND (reference sequence). The CDR3 is 14 residues long. CDR3 sequence (DNA): TGTGCCAGTACCACAGGGGACTCCGGCTATGGCTACACCTTC. It specifies CASTTGDSGYGYTF.

In its sample, this clonotype was seen many times. The chain links TRBV7-2 to TRBJ1-1, with TRBD1 matching 9 bases. CDR3 length: 13 residues. Germline-derived CDR1 and CDR2 are SGHTA and FQGNSA. Trimming at V came to 4 bases and at J to 4 bases, leaving 1 base not matched to a gene. CDR3 amino acids: CASSSQGATEAFF. CDR3 bases: TGTGCCAGCAGCTCACAGGGGGCCACTGAAGCTTTCTTT. The complete variable domain, with remaining parts taken from reference TRBV7-2 and TRBJ1-1, reads GAGVSQSPSNKVTEKGKDVELRCDPISGHTALYWYRQSLGQGLEFLIYFQGNSAPDKSGLPSDRFSAERTGGSVSTLTIQRTQQEDSAVYLCASSSQGATEAFFGQGTRLTVV.

This clonotype was detected ten times or more. The chain is built from TRBV12-3 or TRBV12-4 and TRBJ2-3; unclear D gene. The length of the CDR3 is 13 residues. V was shortened by 6 bases and J by 5 bases, with 12 bases between the two germline ends. The CDR3 sequence: CASRSRPGDTQYF. The CDR3 DNA reads TGTGCCAGCAGGAGCCGACCAGGAGATACGCAGTATTTT.

Only a few counts were recorded for this clonotype. The chain employs TRBV5-1 and TRBJ2-3; 10 bases line up with TRBD1. V dropped 0 bases and J dropped 1; count of bases not matched to a gene: 5. Germline-derived CDR1 and CDR2 are SGHRS and YFSETQ. This CDR3 has 17 amino acids. The CDR3 coding sequence is TGCGCCAGCAGCTTGGTGACAGGGGGCCGGGGCACAGATACGCAGTATTTT. As protein: CASSLVTGGRGTDTQYF.

This clonotype was seen ten or more times. The chain carries TRBV3-1 and TRBJ2-2; D is perhaps TRBD1 (7 bases). Germline V gene lookup returns CDR1 LGHDT and CDR2 YNNKEL (reference sequence). The CDR3 length is 16 residues. The V end lost 1 base, the J end lost 1 base, and 10 bases lay between the germline ends. CDR3 amino acids: CASSQGQGGNTGELFF. For the CDR3, the DNA is TGTGCCAGCAGCCAAGGACAGGGAGGGAACACCGGGGAGCTGTTTTTT.

This clonotype was detected only a few times. J is TRBJ2-2 and V is TRBV13; D is unclear. Germline lookup yields CDR1 PRHDT and CDR2 FYEKMQ (reference sequence). V was shortened by 5 bases and J by 5 bases, with 9 bases between the two germline ends. The CDR3 sequence is 13 residues long. In nucleotides, the CDR3 is TGTGCCAGCAGCCCCCTCCCTACCGGGGAGCTGTTTTTT. It translates to CASSPLPTGELFF.

Ten or more counts support this clonotype. V is TRBV12-3 or TRBV12-4 and J is TRBJ2-2, with TRBD1 matching over 7 bases. The CDR3 spans 15 residues. The V segment lost 6 bases and the J segment 0 bases; nucleotides outside the gene matches: 4. This CDR3 is CASSSGTANTGELFF. CDR3 DNA sequence: TGTGCCAGCAGCTCCGGGACAGCGAACACCGGGGAGCTGTTTTTT.

This clonotype was recorded a few times. CDR3 in amino acids: CASSLGRGRDYEQYF. The CDR3, as DNA: TGTGCCAGCAGTTTAGGACGGGGGCGGGACTACGAGCAGTACTTC. The chain joins TRBV12-3 or TRBV12-4 to TRBJ2-7, with D perhaps TRBD1 or TRBD2 (6 bases each). The CDR3 is 15 residues long. Trimming took 1 base from V and 3 from J, leaving 13 bases between them.

This clonotype showed up many times. The V call is TRBV7-8, the J call TRBJ2-6; no reliable D call. The CDR3 has 14 amino acids. V was trimmed by 4 bases and J by 2 bases, leaving 6 bases between them. Germline lookup yields CDR1 SGHVS and CDR2 FQNEAQ. This CDR3 is CASSSSAGANVLTF. For the CDR3, the DNA is TGTGCCAGCAGCTCGTCTGCTGGGGCCAACGTCCTGACTTTC.

This clonotype has a handful of counts. The rearrangement uses TRBV9 and TRBJ2-7, with 7 bases identical to TRBD1. CDR1 is SGDLS and CDR2 is YYNGEE in the germline V gene. V shed 3 bases, J shed 7 bases, and the junction held 16 bases outside the gene matches. This CDR3 comprises 16 residues. Written as DNA, the CDR3 is TGTGCCAGCAGCGGCGACAGGGCCCTAGGGCCGGGGGAGCAGTACTTC. It translates to CASSGDRALGPGEQYF.